The next 12 T cell receptor beta chains were all read from a single sample in a study of OX40 agonist ivuxolimab in advanced cancers. Clones were sequenced by immunoSEQ multiplex PCR, and TCRdb holds only the in-frame ones, with some missing. This sample has tens of thousands of clones, with approximately 90% found just once. The sequencing used CD4+ or CD8+ T cells sorted from blood, collected in a trial of the OX40 agonist ivuxolimab. These receptors all come from an adult with an advanced solid tumor such as melanoma, head and neck, liver or kidney cancer.

This chain links TRBV9 with TRBJ2-1; D may be TRBD1 or TRBD2 (5 bases each). There are 14 residues in the CDR3. Germline loops: CDR1 SGDLS, CDR2 YYNGEE. Trimming took 0 bases from V and 6 from J, leaving 10 bases between them. The CDR3 spells CASSVGDQVNEQFF. DNA of the CDR3: TGTGCCAGCAGCGTAGGGGACCAGGTCAATGAGCAGTTCTTC. The whole variable domain, filled in from reference TRBV9 and TRBJ2-1, reads DSGVTQTPKHLITATGQRVTLRCSPRSGDLSVYWYQQSLDQGLQFLIQYYNGEERAKGNILERFSAQQFPDLHSELNLSSLELGDSALYFCASSVGDQVNEQFFGPGTRLTVL.

This chain links TRBV7-2 with TRBJ2-6; no clear D. CDR1 and CDR2 (germline): SGHTA, FQGNSA. V lost 2 bases and J 1 base, leaving 9 bases between the germline ends. The CDR3 extends over 16 amino acids. CDR3 in amino acids: CASSLNWASGANVLTF. The CDR3 nucleotides read TGTGCCAGCAGCTTAAATTGGGCGTCTGGGGCCAACGTCCTGACTTTC.

This chain links TRBV29-1 with TRBJ2-1; 11 nucleotides line up with TRBD2. The CDR3 is 21 residues long. CDR1 and CDR2 from the germline V gene are SQVTM and ANQGSEA. V lost 3 bases to trimming and J lost 0 bases; unmatched junction nucleotides: 19. The CDR3 spells CSVEGLGGASGRQSSYNEQFF. CDR3 DNA sequence: TGCAGCGTTGAGGGTTTAGGGGGGGCTAGCGGGAGGCAGAGCTCCTACAATGAGCAGTTCTTC.

The J gene is TRBJ1-5, the V gene TRBV5-1; 8 nucleotides line up with TRBD1. The junction had 6 bases not matched to a gene; V was cut back by 6 bases and J by 4 bases. There are 14 residues in the CDR3. The germline CDR1 and CDR2 sequences are SGHRS and YFSETQ. DNA for the CDR3: TGCGCCAGCACCCAGACAGGGGCAAATCAGCCCCAGCATTTT. Its translation is CASTQTGANQPQHF.

The J gene is TRBJ2-5, the V gene TRBV7-9; no reliable D call. CDR1 and CDR2 (germline): SEHNR, FQNEAQ (reference sequence). The CDR3 runs 15 residues. Between the trimmed V and J ends, which lost 1 base and 2 bases, there was a span of 11 bases. The chain's CDR3 is CASSLEGTVQETQYF. For the CDR3, the DNA is TGTGCCAGCAGCTTAGAGGGAACAGTACAAGAGACCCAGTACTTC.

This chain joins TRBV5-1 and TRBJ2-7, with 7 nucleotides matching TRBD2. The trim removed 4 bases at V and 6 bases at J, leaving 10 bases unmatched. The CDR3 is 14 amino acids. CDR1 and CDR2 from the germline V gene are SGHRS and YFSETQ. CDR3 in amino acids: CASSRRDYSTEQYF. The CDR3 nucleotides are TGCGCCAGCAGCCGTCGGGACTATTCAACCGAGCAGTACTTC.

The rearrangement joins TRBV5-6 to TRBJ1-4; perhaps TRBD1 as D (6 bases). This CDR3 contains 18 residues. V was clipped by 0 bases and J by 0 bases, with 15 bases between them. The germline CDR1 and CDR2 sequences are SGHDT and YYEEEE. The DNA for the CDR3 is TGTGCCAGCAGCTTGGCGTCGGCAGGGGTGGCAACTAATGAAAAACTGTTTTTT. Translating gives CASSLASAGVATNEKLFF. Combining the CDR3 with reference TRBV5-6 and TRBJ1-4 gives the whole variable domain DAGVTQSPTHLIKTRGQQVTLRCSPKSGHDTVSWYQQALGQGPQFIFQYYEEEERQRGNFPDRFSGHQFPNYSSELNVNALLLGDSALYLCASSLASAGVATNEKLFFGSGTQLSVL.

The chain uses TRBV11-2 and TRBJ2-7, with 9 bases identical to TRBD1. CDR1 SGHAT and CDR2 FQNNGV come from the germline V gene. The CDR3 covers 14 residues. V was clipped by 5 bases and J by 3 bases; unmatched bases: 5. CDR3 region: CASSPRDRDYEQYF. CDR3 coding DNA: TGTGCCAGCAGCCCCCGGGACAGGGACTACGAGCAGTACTTC.

The chain uses TRBV4-3 and TRBJ1-5, with a weak D call TRBD1 (6 bases). V lost 2 bases, J lost 3 bases, and 11 bases lay in between. The CDR3 has 15 amino acids. Per germline, CDR1 LGHNA and CDR2 YSLEER. The CDR3 bases are TGCGCCAGCAGCCAATGGGCAGGGGACAATCAGCCCCAGCATTTT. It is translated as CASSQWAGDNQPQHF.

This clone was seen once. The chain has TRBV19 and TRBJ2-5; 16 nucleotides line up with TRBD2. The ends lost 5 bases at V and 3 bases at J; junction bases unmatched: 9. There are 18 residues in the CDR3. Looked up from germline, CDR1 is LNHDA and CDR2 is SQIVND (reference sequence). In DNA, the CDR3 is TGTGCCAGTAGTTCCGGGACTAGCGGGAGGGGATATAAAGAGACCCAGTACTTC. It codes for CASSSGTSGRGYKETQYF. The full variable domain, its missing parts supplied by reference TRBV19 and TRBJ2-5, is DGGITQSPKYLFRKEGQNVTLSCEQNLNHDAMYWYRQDPGQGLRLIYYSQIVNDFQKGDIAEGYSVSREKKESFPLTVTSAQKNPTAFYLCASSSGTSGRGYKETQYFGPGTRLLVL.

The chain has TRBV2 and TRBJ2-5; TRBD2 agrees at 9 bases. Unmatched junction bases numbered 6, after V lost 1 base and J lost 3 bases. Germline V gene lookup returns CDR1 SNHLY and CDR2 FYNNEI. The CDR3 is 16 amino acids. CDR3 sequence reads: CASSEVGTSFEETQYF. As DNA, the CDR3 is TGTGCCAGCAGTGAAGTCGGGACTAGCTTTGAAGAGACCCAGTACTTC. Supplemented by reference TRBV2 and TRBJ2-5, the full variable domain reads EPEVTQTPSHQVTQMGQEVILRCVPISNHLYFYWYRQILGQKVEFLVSFYNNEISEKSEIFDDQFSVERPDGSNFTLKIRSTKLEDSAMYFCASSEVGTSFEETQYFGPGTRLLVL.

This clone has a handful of counts. The genes are TRBV27 and TRBJ2-7; tentative D call: TRBD2 (6 bases). V shed 2 bases and J shed 4 bases, with 9 bases lying between them. The CDR3 length is 13 residues. The germline gives CDR1 MNHEY, CDR2 SMNVEV (reference sequence). In nucleotides, the CDR3 is TGTGCCAGCAGTTTAACGACTAGATACGAGCAGTACTTC. Protein product: CASSLTTRYEQYF.